Listed here is a single TCR beta chain. Which antigen it targets is not known. No qualities accompany the bases; no much larger clone lies one base away. The data were taken from a study of blood T cell repertoires in COVID-19 (TCRdb year 2020). About the investigation overall: Collaborator samples came from the United States, Italy and Spain and covered acute and convalescent phases of COVID-19. The material from the prospective study consisted of cDNA or gDNA derived from T cells, B-cell-depleted T cells, or PBMCs. The dataset comprised deeply sampled blood TCRbeta repertoires from subjects exposed to, actively infected with, or recovered from COVID-19. The repertoires were released in a freely available public database meant as a resource for research on the immune response to SARS-CoV-2. Samples were obtained from the ongoing ImmuneRACE study (first 160 participants) and from roughly 1,300 subjects provided by 6 global collaborators. The sample metadata nearly always contained a de-identified subject ID, COVID-19 status, age in years and sex. Where available, HLA class I and class II types were obtained from metadata supplied by the sample provider rather than from assay-based typing.

The CDR3 sequence holds 16 residues, the cysteine and phenylalanine included. Only the CDR3 DNA stays, 48 bases, in frame from base 1. The germline V gene yields MNHEY for CDR1 and SVGAGI for CDR2. V was cut back by 0 bases and J by 4 bases, leaving a gap of 12 bases between them. Whole blood was collected in K2EDTA tubes by collaborating institutions according to the institutions' own protocols. Collaborator samples were shipped for TCRbeta analysis as frozen whole blood, isolated PBMCs, or DNA extracted from either sample type. Study-level results and caveats: The quantity of clinical and demographic metadata differed by source and by participant and was supplied without curation.

TCRbeta CDR3 regions were amplified from genomic DNA using the immunoSEQ Assay, a bias-controlled multiplex PCR. The paper's data handling went like this. The number of nucleated cells in each sample was estimated from the amplification of reference gene primers within the assay. To quantify the absolute abundance of each unique TCRbeta CDR3 rearrangement, sequence reads were collapsed and filtered. For each sample, productive Simpson clonality was calculated as the square root of Simpson's diversity index over productive rearrangements. Entries here come from immuneACCESS through TCRdb and include only in-frame sequences with V and J called. Some clones fail to appear in such tables; in the studies checked, an unresolved V gene covers under half of the shortfall, and the cause of the remainder is unknown. V, J and clone size were drawn from that table, and D and trimming were deduced from the DNA. In all, the sample holds around 90,000 clones, and 80% to 90% of those were seen once. The ten top clones hold approximately 13% of the sample.

Rearrangement joined TRBV6-5 to TRBJ2-2; the D segment could be TRBD2, given 6 matching bases. Source material: peripheral blood. The receptor was isolated from a human donor in a cohort sampled during active COVID-19. The base sequence is TGTGCCAGCAGTTACTCAATTACGGGGGTCACCGGGGAGCTGTTTTTT. It specifies CASSYSITGVTGELFF.